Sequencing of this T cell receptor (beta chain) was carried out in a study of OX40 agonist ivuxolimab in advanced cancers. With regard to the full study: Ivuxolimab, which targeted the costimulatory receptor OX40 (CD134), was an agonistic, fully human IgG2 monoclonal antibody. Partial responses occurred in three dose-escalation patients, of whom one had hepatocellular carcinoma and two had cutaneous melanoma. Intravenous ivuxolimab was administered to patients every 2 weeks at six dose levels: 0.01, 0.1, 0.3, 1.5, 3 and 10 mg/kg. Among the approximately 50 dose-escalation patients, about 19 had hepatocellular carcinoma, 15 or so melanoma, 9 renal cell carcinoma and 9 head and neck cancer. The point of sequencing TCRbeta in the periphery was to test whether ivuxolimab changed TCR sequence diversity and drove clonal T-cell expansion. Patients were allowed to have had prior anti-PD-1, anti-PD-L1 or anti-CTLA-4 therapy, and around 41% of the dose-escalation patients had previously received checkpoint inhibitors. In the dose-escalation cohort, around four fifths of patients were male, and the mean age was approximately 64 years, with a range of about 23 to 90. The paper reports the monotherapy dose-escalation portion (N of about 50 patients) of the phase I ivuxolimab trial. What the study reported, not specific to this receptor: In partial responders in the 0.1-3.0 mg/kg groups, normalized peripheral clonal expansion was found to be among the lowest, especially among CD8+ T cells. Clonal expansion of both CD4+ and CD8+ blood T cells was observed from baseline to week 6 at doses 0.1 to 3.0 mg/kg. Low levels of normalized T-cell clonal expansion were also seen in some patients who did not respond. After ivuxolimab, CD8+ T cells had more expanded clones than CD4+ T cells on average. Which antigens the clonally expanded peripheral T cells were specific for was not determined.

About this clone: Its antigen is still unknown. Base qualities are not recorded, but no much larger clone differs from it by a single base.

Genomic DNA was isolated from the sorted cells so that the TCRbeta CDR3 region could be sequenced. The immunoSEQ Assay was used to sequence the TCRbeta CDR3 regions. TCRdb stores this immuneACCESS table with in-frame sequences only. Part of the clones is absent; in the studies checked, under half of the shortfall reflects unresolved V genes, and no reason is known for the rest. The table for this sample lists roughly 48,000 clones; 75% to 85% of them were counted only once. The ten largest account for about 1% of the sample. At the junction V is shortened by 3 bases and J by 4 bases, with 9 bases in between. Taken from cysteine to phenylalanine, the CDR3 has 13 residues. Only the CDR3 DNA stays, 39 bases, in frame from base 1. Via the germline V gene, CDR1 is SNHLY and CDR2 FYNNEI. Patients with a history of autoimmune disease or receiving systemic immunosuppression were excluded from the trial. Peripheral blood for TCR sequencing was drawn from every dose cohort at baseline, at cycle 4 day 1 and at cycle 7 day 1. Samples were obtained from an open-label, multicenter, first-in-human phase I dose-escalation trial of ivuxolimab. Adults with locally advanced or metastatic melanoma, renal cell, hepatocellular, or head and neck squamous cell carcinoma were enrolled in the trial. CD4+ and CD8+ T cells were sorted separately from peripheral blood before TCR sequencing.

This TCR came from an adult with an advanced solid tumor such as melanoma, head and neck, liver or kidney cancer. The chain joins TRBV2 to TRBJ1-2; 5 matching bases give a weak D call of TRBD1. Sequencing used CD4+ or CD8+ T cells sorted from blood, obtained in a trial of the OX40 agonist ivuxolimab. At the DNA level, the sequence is TGTGCCAGCAGTGATCTGGGGCCCTATGGCTACACCTTC. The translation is CASSDLGPYGYTF.